The subject of this entry is one T cell receptor beta chain. The data belong to a study of preoperative IRX-2 immunotherapy in early breast cancer. Some clones are missing from TCRdb's copy, which holds only in-frame ones; the method was immunoSEQ multiplex PCR. The sample shows over 60,000 clones, approximately 94% of them seen only once. Treatment indicated: preoperative locoregional IRX-2 cytokine immunotherapy. Samples came from a phase Ib trial of preoperative locoregional IRX-2 cytokine immunotherapy. V was clipped by 2 bases and J by 7 bases, with 11 bases between them. Germline V gives CDR1 LNHDA, CDR2 SQIVND (reference sequence). CDR3 size: 14 residues.

The receptor's source is a human donor with breast cancer. The V call is TRBV19, the J call TRBJ1-4; D gene ambiguous. Sampling was carried out from a patient treated with IRX-2 immunotherapy. As DNA, the CDR3 is TGTGCCAGTAGTATATCGGTAGGGCCTGAAAAACTGTTTTTT. It is translated as CASSISVGPEKLFF. Full variable domain (rest looked up from reference TRBV19 and TRBJ1-4): DGGITQSPKYLFRKEGQNVTLSCEQNLNHDAMYWYRQDPGQGLRLIYYSQIVNDFQKGDIAEGYSVSREKKESFPLTVTSAQKNPTAFYLCASSISVGPEKLFFGSGTQLSVL.